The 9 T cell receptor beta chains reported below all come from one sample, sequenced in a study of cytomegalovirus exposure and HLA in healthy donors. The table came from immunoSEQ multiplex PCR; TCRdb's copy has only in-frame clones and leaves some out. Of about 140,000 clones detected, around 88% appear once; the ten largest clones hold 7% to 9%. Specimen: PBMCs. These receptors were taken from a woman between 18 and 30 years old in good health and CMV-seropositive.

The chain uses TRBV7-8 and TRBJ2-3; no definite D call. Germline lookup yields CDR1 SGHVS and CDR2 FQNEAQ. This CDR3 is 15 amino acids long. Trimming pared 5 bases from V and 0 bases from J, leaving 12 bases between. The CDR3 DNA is TGTGCCAGCAGCCAGAAGCGCCTAAGCACAGATACGCAGTATTTT. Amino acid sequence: CASSQKRLSTDTQYF.

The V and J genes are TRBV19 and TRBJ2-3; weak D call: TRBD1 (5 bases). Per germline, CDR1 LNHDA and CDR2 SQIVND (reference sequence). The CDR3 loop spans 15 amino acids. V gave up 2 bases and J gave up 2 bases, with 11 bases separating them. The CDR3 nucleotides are TGTGCCAGTAGTATAAGAGACAGTTCCACAGATACGCAGTATTTT. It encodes CASSIRDSSTDTQYF.

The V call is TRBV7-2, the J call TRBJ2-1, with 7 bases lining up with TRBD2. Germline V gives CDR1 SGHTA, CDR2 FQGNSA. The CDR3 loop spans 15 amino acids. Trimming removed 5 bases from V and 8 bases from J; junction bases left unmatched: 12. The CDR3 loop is CASSPFGREKYEQFF. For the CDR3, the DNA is TGTGCCAGCAGCCCCTTTGGGCGGGAGAAGTATGAGCAGTTCTTC.

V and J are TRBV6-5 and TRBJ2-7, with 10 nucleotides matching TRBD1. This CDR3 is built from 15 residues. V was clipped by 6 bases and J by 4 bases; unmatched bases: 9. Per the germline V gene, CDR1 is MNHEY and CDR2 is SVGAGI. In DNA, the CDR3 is TGTGCCAGCAGCTTGAAATGGACAGGGGGTTACGAGCAGTACTTC. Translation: CASSLKWTGGYEQYF.

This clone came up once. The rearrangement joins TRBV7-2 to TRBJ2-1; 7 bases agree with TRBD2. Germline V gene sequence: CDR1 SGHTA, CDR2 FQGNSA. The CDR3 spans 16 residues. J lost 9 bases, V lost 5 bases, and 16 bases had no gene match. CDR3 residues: CASSRTGGSMAVEQFF. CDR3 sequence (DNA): TGTGCCAGCAGCCGAACCGGCGGGAGCATGGCAGTTGAGCAGTTCTTC.

The CDR3 DNA reads TGTGCCAGCAGCTTGTTCGGGGTCCCCTACGAGCAGTACTTC. Its translation is CASSLFGVPYEQYF. The gene calls are TRBV5-4 and TRBJ2-7; tentatively, D is TRBD2 (5 bases). This CDR3 is 14 amino acids long. Trimming stripped 1 base from V and 2 bases from J, with 10 bases between. CDR1 is SGHNT, CDR2 YYREEE, per germline (reference sequence).

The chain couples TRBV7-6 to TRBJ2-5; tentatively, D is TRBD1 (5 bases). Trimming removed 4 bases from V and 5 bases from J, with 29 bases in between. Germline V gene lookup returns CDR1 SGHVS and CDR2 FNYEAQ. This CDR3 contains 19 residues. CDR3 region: CASSSSRIGAAHGMETQYF. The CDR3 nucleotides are TGTGCCAGCAGCTCTTCTCGCATTGGGGCAGCCCATGGCATGGAGACCCAGTACTTC.

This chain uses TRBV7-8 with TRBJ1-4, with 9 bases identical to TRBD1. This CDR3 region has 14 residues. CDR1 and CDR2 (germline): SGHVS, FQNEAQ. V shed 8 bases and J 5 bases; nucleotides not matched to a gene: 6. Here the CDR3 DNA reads TGTGCCAGCGGGCGGGGACAGGGCAATGAAAAACTGTTTTTT. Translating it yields CASGRGQGNEKLFF.

This chain's CDR3 is CASMHPRDIGNTGELFF. The CDR3 DNA reads TGTGCCAGCATGCACCCAAGGGACATAGGTAACACCGGGGAGCTGTTTTTT. This chain connects TRBV28 to TRBJ2-2; a weak D match, TRBD1 (6 bases). The CDR3 sequence is 17 residues long. The V and J ends lost 7 bases and 2 bases respectively, with 20 bases between them. Germline-derived CDR1 and CDR2 are MDHEN and SYDVKM. The full variable domain, rest sourced from reference TRBV28 and TRBJ2-2, is DVKVTQSSRYLVKRTGEKVFLECVQDMDHENMFWYRQDPGLGLRLIYFSYDVKMKEKGDIPEGYSVSREKKERFSLILESASTNQTSMYLCASMHPRDIGNTGELFFGEGSRLTVL.